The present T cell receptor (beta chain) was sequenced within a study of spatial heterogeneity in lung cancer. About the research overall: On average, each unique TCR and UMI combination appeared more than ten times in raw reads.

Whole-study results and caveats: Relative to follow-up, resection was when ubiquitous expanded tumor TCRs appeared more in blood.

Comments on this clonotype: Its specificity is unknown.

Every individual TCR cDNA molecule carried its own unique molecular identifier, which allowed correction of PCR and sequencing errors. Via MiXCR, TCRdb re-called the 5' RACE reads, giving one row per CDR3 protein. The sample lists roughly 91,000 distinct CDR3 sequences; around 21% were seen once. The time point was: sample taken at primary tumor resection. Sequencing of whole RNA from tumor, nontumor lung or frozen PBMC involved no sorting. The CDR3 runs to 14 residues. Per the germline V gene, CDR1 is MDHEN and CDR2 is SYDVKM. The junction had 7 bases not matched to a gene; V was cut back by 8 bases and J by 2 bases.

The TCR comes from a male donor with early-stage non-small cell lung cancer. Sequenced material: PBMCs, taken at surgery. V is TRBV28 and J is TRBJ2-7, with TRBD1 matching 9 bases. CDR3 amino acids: CASRRTGDPYEQYF. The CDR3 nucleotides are TGTGCCAGCCGTCGGACAGGGGACCCCTACGAGCAGTACTTC.